This TCR beta chain was identified during a study of T cell responses to AZD1222 COVID-19 vaccine. A remark on this clone: Its target is unknown.

Sequencing used immunoSEQ multiplex PCR; TCRdb keeps in-frame clones, though not all of them. The data show some 130,000 clones, more than 85% seen once. Germline V gene lookup returns CDR1 LNHDA and CDR2 SQIVND (reference sequence). The CDR3 sequence is 14 residues long. Trimming left V 9 bases short and J 1 base short, with 15 bases between. General study results and limits: In all cases, repertoires were sampled only after the peak T cell response.

V and J are TRBV19 and TRBJ1-2; D remains unclear. The receptor was isolated from an adult in good health. The starting material was peripheral blood, obtained on day 0 of AZD1222 vaccination. The CDR3 sequence is CASTSPRDNYGYTF. The CDR3 coding sequence is TGTGCCAGCACCTCGCCCCGGGATAACTATGGCTACACCTTC.